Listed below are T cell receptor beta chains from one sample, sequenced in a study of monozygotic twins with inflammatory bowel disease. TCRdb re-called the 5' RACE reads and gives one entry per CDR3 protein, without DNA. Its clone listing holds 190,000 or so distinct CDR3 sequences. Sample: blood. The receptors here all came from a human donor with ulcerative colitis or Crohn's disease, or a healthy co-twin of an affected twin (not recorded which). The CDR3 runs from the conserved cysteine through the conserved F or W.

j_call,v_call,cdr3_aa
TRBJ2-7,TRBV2,CASTRDRGPYEQYF
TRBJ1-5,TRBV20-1,CSAREPGGDQPQHF
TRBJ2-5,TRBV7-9,CASSRGTSEAETQYF
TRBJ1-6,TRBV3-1,CASSQTGTENSPLHF
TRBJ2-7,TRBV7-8,CASSLAQVDRIYEQYF
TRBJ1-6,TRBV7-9,CASSSSDGGGSPLHF
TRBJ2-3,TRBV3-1,CASSQEPLRDTQYF
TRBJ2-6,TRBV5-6,CASRSDRFSGANVLTF
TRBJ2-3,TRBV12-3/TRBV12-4,CASSLARVSTDTQYF
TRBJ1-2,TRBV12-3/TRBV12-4,CASSLGQAKDTF
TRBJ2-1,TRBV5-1,CASKSGSLLYNEQFF
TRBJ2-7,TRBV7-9,CASSSQGARGWAEQYF
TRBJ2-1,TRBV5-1,CASPSRDRGLYNEQFF
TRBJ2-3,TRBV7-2,CASSFRGGRTDTQYF
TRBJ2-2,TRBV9,CASSGRTSGAGELFF
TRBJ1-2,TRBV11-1,CASSSGTSRQYGYTF
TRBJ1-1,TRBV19,CASSTRQGGEAFF
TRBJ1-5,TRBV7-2,CASSWHGTDNQPQHF
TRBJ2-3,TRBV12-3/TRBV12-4,CASSFVGAHHNTQYF
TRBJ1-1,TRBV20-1,CSARETSGAFF
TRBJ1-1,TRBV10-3,CAISETNRDRTEAFF
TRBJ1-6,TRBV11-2,CASSLEADYNSPLHF
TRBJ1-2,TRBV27,CASSFRASYGYTF
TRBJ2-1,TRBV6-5,CASSYQGGVYNEQFF
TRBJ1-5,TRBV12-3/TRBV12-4,CASSLRDSNQPQHF
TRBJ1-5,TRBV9,CASNLGGQFNQPQHF
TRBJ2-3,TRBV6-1,CASSASLGTSF
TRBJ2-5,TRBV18,CASSPPGTPETQYF
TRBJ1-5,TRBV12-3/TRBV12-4,CASSSSIGTGNQPQHF